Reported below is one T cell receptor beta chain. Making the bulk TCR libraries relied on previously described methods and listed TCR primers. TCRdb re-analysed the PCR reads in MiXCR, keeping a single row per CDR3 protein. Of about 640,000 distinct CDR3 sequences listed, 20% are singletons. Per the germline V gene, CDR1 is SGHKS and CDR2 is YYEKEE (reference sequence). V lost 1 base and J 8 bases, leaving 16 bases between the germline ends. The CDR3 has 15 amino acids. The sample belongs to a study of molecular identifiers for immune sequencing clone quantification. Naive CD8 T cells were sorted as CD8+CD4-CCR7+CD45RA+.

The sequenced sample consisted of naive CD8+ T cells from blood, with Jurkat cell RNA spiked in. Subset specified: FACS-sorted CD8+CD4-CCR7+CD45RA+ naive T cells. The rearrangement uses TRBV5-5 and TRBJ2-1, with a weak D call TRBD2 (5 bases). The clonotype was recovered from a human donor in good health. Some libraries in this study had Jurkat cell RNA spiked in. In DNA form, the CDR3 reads TGTGCCAGCAGCTTGACTGAACTAGACGGGGATGAGCAGTTCTTC. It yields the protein CASSLTELDGDEQFF.